The clone carrying this T cell receptor beta chain was counted between two and nine times. This record comes from a study of CD8+ T cells in alopecia areata. Treatment: oral pan-JAK inhibitor, 5-10 mg twice daily. V lost 4 bases and J lost 5, with 18 bases in between. The CDR3 consists of 15 residues. CDR1 is SQVTM and CDR2 is ANQGSEA in the germline V gene. Extracted RNA was reverse transcribed, and the resulting cDNA served as sequencing template. Clones were read by immunoSEQ multiplex PCR, and TCRdb kept only the in-frame ones, dropping some. The sample shows approximately 110,000 clones, less than 75% of them seen only once.

The V call is TRBV29-1, the J call TRBJ2-1; D uncertain. The specimen comprised CD8+ T cells sorted from blood, sampled at week 24, from a patient treated with tofacitinib. The TCR was taken from a human donor with alopecia areata. The CDR3 coding sequence is TGCAGCGTTGGGCGTCATAGCACAGCTAACAATGAGCAGTTCTTC. Its protein is CSVGRHSTANNEQFF.